The 15 T cell receptor beta chains reported below all come from one sample, sequenced in a study of T cell responses to AZD1222 COVID-19 vaccine. TCRdb keeps only in-frame clones here, not all; method: immunoSEQ multiplex PCR. The table includes roughly 190,000 clones, roughly 93% detected once. The sequencing used peripheral blood, collected on day 0 of AZD1222 vaccination. The origin of the receptors is an adult in good health.

This clone was found a few times. The chain carries TRBV3-1 (or the pseudogene TRBV3-2) and TRBJ1-1; D gene uncertain. Germline assignment: CDR1 LGHDT and CDR2 YNNKEL (reference sequence). V lost 6 bases to trimming and J lost 9 bases, with 11 bases between them. The CDR3 contains 11 residues. Written as DNA, the CDR3 is TGTGCCAGCAGAGACCGAGGCAAAGCTTTCTTT. Encoded protein: CASRDRGKAFF.

The chain uses TRBV3-1 (or the pseudogene TRBV3-2) and TRBJ2-5; possible D gene TRBD1, 6 bases. This CDR3 has 16 amino acids. CDR1 and CDR2 from the germline V gene are LGHDT and YNNKEL (reference sequence). V gave up 2 bases and J gave up 3 bases, with 16 bases separating them. CDR3 in DNA: TGTGCCAGCAGCCAAAGACGGGACAACTCTAAAGAGACCCAGTACTTC. It yields the protein CASSQRRDNSKETQYF.

As concerns this clone: Other DNA variants within this sample encode the same CDR3. V usage is TRBV3-1 (or the pseudogene TRBV3-2) and J usage is TRBJ2-3; D may be TRBD2 (7 bases). CDR3 size: 15 residues. Germline V CDR1 and CDR2: LGHDT, YNNKEL (reference sequence). Between the trimmed V and J ends, which lost 0 bases and 1 base, there was a span of 8 bases. The CDR3 sequence is CASSQDGGRTDTQYF. In DNA form, the CDR3 reads TGTGCCAGCAGCCAAGACGGGGGGCGCACAGATACGCAGTATTTT.

For the CDR3, the DNA is TGTGCCAGCAGCCGCACAGATACGCAGTATTTT. It translates to CASSRTDTQYF. The chain has TRBV5-5 and TRBJ2-3; no firm D call. V gave up 4 bases and J gave up 1 base, with 1 base separating them. The CDR3 contains 11 residues. Germline CDR1 is SGHKS and CDR2 is YYEKEE (reference sequence).

This clone has a single count. This chain links TRBV7-3 with TRBJ2-5; tentative D call: TRBD2 (6 bases). The germline V gene encodes CDR1 SGHTA and CDR2 FQGTGA. The CDR3 contains 14 residues. Trimming left V 2 bases short and J 5 bases short, with 12 bases between. The CDR3 region is CASSLGSGGETQYF. CDR3 in DNA: TGTGCCAGCAGCTTAGGATCAGGAGGGGAGACCCAGTACTTC. The full variable domain, rest sourced from reference TRBV7-3 and TRBJ2-5, is GAGVSQTPSNKVTEKGKYVELRCDPISGHTALYWYRQSLGQGPEFLIYFQGTGAADDSGLPNDRFFAVRPEGSVSTLKIQRTERGDSAVYLCASSLGSGGETQYFGPGTRLLVL.

The rearrangement joins TRBV27 to TRBJ1-2; D gene uncertain. The germline V gene has CDR1 MNHEY and CDR2 SMNVEV (reference sequence). The V end was cut by 8 bases, the J end by 1 base, with 14 bases between. CDR3 length equals 14 residues. This chain's CDR3 is CASAPGSYNYGYTF. The DNA of the CDR3 is TGTGCCAGCGCCCCGGGCAGCTATAACTATGGCTACACCTTC.

The rearrangement links TRBV12-3 or TRBV12-4 to TRBJ2-3, with no clear D. Deletions cut 2 bases from V and 2 bases from J, with 5 bases between. The CDR3 consists of 13 residues. The CDR3 sequence is CASSLRHTDTQYF. The CDR3 bases are TGTGCCAGCAGTTTACGCCACACAGATACGCAGTATTTT.

The genes are TRBV7-2 and TRBJ2-7; the match to TRBD1 covers 7 bases. Trimming removed 5 bases from V and 0 bases from J; junction bases left unmatched: 4. CDR1 and CDR2 (germline): SGHTA, FQGNSA. The CDR3 loop spans 14 amino acids. CDR3 DNA sequence: TGTGCCAGCAGCGCAAGACAGGGCTCCTACGAGCAGTACTTC. Protein product: CASSARQGSYEQYF. The full variable domain, completed using reference TRBV7-2 and TRBJ2-7, is GAGVSQSPSNKVTEKGKDVELRCDPISGHTALYWYRQSLGQGLEFLIYFQGNSAPDKSGLPSDRFSAERTGGSVSTLTIQRTQQEDSAVYLCASSARQGSYEQYFGPGTRLTVT.

The chain recombines TRBV12-5 with TRBJ2-1; D might be TRBD2 (6 bases). V dropped 3 bases and J dropped 0 bases, with 27 bases sitting between them. CDR1 and CDR2 (germline): LGHNT, FRNRAP. This CDR3 has 21 amino acids. DNA of the CDR3: TGTGCTAGTGGTTTCCTAGAGACTAGTCGGCCGAACGTGGGCTCCTACAATGAGCAGTTCTTC. Translated: CASGFLETSRPNVGSYNEQFF.

This CDR3 is CASSLEEIWDNEQFF. As DNA, the CDR3 is TGTGCCAGCAGCTTGGAGGAGATTTGGGACAATGAGCAGTTCTTC. V usage is TRBV5-5 and J usage is TRBJ2-1; D unclear. V was clipped by 0 bases and J by 5 bases, with 12 bases between them. The V gene's germline CDR1 is SGHKS and CDR2 YYEKEE (reference sequence). The CDR3 runs 15 residues.

CDR3 residues: CASSYTGLNTEAFF. CDR3 coding DNA: TGTGCCAGCAGTTATACAGGATTGAACACTGAAGCTTTCTTT. The chain links TRBV27 to TRBJ1-1; possible D gene TRBD1, 5 bases. The CDR3 contains 14 residues. V lost 4 bases and J lost 0, with 9 bases in between. Germline CDR1 reads MNHEY; CDR2 reads SMNVEV (reference sequence).

The chain has TRBV6-4 and TRBJ2-2; 9 nucleotides align to TRBD1. Germline CDR1 and CDR2: MRHNA and SNTAGT. The J segment lost 4 bases and the V segment lost 6 bases, leaving 3 bases of the junction unmatched. CDR3 size: 14 residues. This CDR3 is CASRQGATTGELFF. CDR3 in DNA: TGTGCCAGCAGACAGGGGGCGACCACCGGGGAGCTGTTTTTT.

The rearrangement uses TRBV6-5 and TRBJ1-2; D perhaps matches TRBD1 (6 bases). The CDR3 contains 11 residues. Trimming removed 9 bases from V and 8 bases from J, with 13 bases in between. From germline, CDR1 is MNHEY and CDR2 SVGAGI. The CDR3 spells CASGGQAGYTF. CDR3 nucleotide sequence: TGTGCCAGTGGGGGCCAGGCCGGCTACACCTTC.

The chain employs TRBV3-1 (or the pseudogene TRBV3-2) and TRBJ2-5; D is possibly TRBD2 (6 bases). Germline V lookup: CDR1 LGHDT, CDR2 YNNKEL (reference sequence). The CDR3 has 15 amino acids. The germline V and J ends were trimmed by 2 bases and 5 bases, with 15 bases remaining between them. The CDR3, as DNA: TGTGCCAGCAGCCAAAATTCGCGGGGTTTGGAGACCCAGTACTTC. This sequence encodes CASSQNSRGLETQYF.

Points on this clone: At the DNA level, this CDR3 is encoded by other sequences in the same sample as well. The chain carries TRBV27 and TRBJ1-1, with a weak D call TRBD1 (6 bases). The germline V gene has CDR1 MNHEY and CDR2 SMNVEV (reference sequence). V dropped 1 base and J dropped 1 base, with 7 bases sitting between them. CDR3 length: 14 residues. The CDR3 protein is CASSLLGGNTEAFF. The CDR3 region has the DNA TGTGCCAGCAGTTTATTAGGGGGGAACACTGAAGCTTTCTTT.